The TCR beta chain under discussion was sequenced for a study of CD8 T cells in ankylosing spondylitis. Study-wide findings and caveats: Seemingly distinctive of ankylosing spondylitis blood was a TCR beta motif formed by eight highly homologous variants.

As the method for making TCR beta libraries, quantitative 5'-RACE with molecular barcodes was used. TCRdb passed the 5' RACE reads through MiXCR, listing each CDR3 protein once. The sample carries over 150,000 distinct CDR3 sequences, around a sixth recorded once. In its sample, this clonotype was seen many times. Its matching antigen is unknown. Trimming took off 1 base at V and 7 bases at J, with 11 bases between the two ends. CDR3 size: 14 residues. The germline V gene has CDR1 LNHNV and CDR2 YYDKDF (reference sequence). This sequence was found in a male donor aged 5-29 years with ankylosing spondylitis or in good health (not recorded which). Sequences were obtained from blood, either unsorted or a sorted T cell fraction (not recorded which). J is TRBJ2-1 and V is TRBV15; D may match TRBD1 or TRBD2 (5 bases each). DNA of the CDR3: TGTGCCACCAGCAGAGTGGGACCCCAGAATGAGCAGTTCTTC. Translating gives CATSRVGPQNEQFF.